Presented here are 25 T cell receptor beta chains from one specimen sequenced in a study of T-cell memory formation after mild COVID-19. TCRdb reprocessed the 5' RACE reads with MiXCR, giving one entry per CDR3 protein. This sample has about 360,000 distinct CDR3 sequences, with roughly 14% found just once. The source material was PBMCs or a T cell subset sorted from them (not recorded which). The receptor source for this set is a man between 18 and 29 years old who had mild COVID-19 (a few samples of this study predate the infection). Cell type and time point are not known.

CDR3 sequence reads: CASSLGTSSNEQFF. The DNA of the CDR3 is TGCGCCAGCAGCTTGGGGACTAGCAGCAATGAGCAGTTCTTC. The chain uses TRBV5-1 and TRBJ2-1; TRBD2 agrees at 8 bases. Germline CDR1 reads SGHRS; CDR2 reads YFSETQ. The V segment lost 0 bases and the J segment 6 bases; nucleotides outside the gene matches: 2. The CDR3 runs 14 residues.

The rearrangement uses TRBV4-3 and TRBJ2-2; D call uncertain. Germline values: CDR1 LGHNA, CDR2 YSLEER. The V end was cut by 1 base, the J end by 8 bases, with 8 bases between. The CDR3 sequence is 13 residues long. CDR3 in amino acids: CASSQGSVGELFF. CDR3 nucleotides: TGCGCCAGCAGCCAAGGCTCGGTGGGGGAGCTGTTTTTT.

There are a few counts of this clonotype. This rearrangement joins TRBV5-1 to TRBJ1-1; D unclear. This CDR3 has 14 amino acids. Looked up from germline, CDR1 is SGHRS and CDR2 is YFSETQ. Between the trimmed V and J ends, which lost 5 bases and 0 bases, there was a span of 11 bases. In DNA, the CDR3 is TGCGCCAGCAGATTAGACGAAATGAACACTGAAGCTTTCTTT. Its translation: CASRLDEMNTEAFF.

The CDR3 loop is CATRGGPTDTQYF. The CDR3 coding sequence is TGTGCCACCCGGGGGGGCCCAACAGATACGCAGTATTTT. V gene TRBV6-5 combines with J gene TRBJ2-3, with 8 positions matching TRBD2. The CDR3 runs to 13 residues. Per the germline V gene, CDR1 is MNHEY and CDR2 is SVGAGI. The J segment lost 3 bases and the V segment lost 10 bases, leaving 6 bases of the junction unmatched.

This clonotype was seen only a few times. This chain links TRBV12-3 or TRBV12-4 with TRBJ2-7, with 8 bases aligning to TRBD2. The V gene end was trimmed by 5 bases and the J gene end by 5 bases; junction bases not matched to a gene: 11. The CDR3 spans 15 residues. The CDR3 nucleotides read TGTGCCAGCAGTCCCCGGGGGGGGGCGCGGGACGAGCAGTACTTC. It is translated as CASSPRGGARDEQYF.

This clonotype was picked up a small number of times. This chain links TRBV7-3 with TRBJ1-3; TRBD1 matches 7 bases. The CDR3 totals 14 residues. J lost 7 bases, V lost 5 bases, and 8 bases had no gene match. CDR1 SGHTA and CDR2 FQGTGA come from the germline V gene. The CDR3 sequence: CASSLGQYANTIYF. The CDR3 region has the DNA TGTGCCAGCAGCCTGGGACAGTATGCGAACACCATATATTTT.

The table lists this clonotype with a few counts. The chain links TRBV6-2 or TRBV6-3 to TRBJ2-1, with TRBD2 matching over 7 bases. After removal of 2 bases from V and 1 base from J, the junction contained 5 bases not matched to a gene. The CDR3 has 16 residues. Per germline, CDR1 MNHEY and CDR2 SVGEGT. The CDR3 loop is CASSYRGGGSYNEQFF. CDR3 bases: TGTGCCAGCAGTTACCGGGGCGGGGGATCCTACAATGAGCAGTTCTTC.

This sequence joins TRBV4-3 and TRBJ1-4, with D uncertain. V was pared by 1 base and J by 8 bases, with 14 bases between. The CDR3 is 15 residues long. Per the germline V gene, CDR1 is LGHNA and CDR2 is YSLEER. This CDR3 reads CASSQGWREGEKLFF. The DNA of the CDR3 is TGCGCCAGCAGCCAAGGATGGCGGGAGGGAGAAAAACTGTTTTTT.

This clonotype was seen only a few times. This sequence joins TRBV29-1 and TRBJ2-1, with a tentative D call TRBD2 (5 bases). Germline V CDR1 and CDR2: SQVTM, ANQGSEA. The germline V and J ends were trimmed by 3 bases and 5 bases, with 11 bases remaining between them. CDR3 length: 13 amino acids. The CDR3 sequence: CSVDRGMDNEQFF. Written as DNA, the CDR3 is TGCAGCGTTGATCGAGGGATGGACAATGAGCAGTTCTTC.

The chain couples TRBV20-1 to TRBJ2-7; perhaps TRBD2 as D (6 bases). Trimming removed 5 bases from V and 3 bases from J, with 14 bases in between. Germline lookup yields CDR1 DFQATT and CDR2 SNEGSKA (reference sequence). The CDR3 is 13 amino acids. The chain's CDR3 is CSASKGLSYEQYF. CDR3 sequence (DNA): TGCAGTGCTTCTAAGGGACTTAGCTACGAGCAGTACTTC.

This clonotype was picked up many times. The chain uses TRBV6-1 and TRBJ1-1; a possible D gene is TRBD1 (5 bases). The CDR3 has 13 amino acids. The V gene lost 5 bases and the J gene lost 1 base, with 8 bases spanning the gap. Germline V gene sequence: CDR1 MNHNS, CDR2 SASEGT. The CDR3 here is CASSWGRNTEAFF. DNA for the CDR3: TGTGCCAGCAGTTGGGGACGGAACACTGAAGCTTTCTTT.

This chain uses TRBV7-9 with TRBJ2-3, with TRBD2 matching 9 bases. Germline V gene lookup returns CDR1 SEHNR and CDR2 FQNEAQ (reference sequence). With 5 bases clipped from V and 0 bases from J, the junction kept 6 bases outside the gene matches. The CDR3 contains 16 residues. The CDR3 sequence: CASSALAGTSTDTQYF. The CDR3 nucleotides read TGTGCCAGCAGCGCCCTAGCGGGGACTAGCACAGATACGCAGTATTTT.

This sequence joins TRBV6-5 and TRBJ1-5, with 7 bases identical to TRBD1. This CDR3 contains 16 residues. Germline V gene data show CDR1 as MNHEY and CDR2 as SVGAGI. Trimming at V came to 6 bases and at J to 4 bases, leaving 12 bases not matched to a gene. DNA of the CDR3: TGTGCCAGCAGCCGAATTCGGACAGGTTTTAATCAGCCCCAGCATTTT. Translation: CASSRIRTGFNQPQHF.

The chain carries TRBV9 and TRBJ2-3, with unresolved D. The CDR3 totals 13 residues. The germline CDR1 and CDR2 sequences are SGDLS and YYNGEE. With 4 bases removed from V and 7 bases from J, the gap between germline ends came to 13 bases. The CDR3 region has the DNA TGTGCCAGCAGCCCCGACCTAGGAAATACGCAGTATTTT. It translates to CASSPDLGNTQYF.

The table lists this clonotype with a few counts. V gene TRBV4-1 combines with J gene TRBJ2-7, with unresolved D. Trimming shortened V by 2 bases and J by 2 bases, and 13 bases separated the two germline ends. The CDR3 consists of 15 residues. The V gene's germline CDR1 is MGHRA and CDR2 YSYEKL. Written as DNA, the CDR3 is TGCGCCAGCAGCCAAAGTATCGGCTGGGCCTACGAGCAGTACTTC. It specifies CASSQSIGWAYEQYF.

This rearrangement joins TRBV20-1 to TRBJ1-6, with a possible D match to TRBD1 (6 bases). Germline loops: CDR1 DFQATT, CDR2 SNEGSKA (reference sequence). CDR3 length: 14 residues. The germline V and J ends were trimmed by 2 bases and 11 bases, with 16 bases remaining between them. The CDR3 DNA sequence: TGCAGTGCTAGAAACAGGGTCTGGCGTACACCCCTCCACTTT. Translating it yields CSARNRVWRTPLHF.

This chain's CDR3 is CASSLGWGSEAFF. In nucleotides, the CDR3 is TGCGCCAGCAGCTTGGGCTGGGGTTCTGAAGCTTTCTTT. This rearrangement joins TRBV5-1 to TRBJ1-1; D is undetermined. Deletions cut 0 bases from V and 6 bases from J, with 9 bases between. This CDR3 has 13 amino acids. Germline V gene data show CDR1 as SGHRS and CDR2 as YFSETQ. Using reference TRBV5-1 and TRBJ1-1 for the parts outside the CDR3, the full variable domain is KAGVTQTPRYLIKTRGQQVTLSCSPISGHRSVSWYQQTPGQGLQFLFEYFSETQRNKGNFPGRFSGRQFSNSRSEMNVSTLELGDSALYLCASSLGWGSEAFFGQGTRLTVV.

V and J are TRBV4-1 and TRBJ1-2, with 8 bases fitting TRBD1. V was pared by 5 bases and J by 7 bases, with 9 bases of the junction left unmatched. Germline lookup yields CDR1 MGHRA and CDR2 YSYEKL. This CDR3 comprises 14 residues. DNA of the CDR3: TGCGCCAGCAGCTTCGACAGGGGAGGGCTTGGCTACACCTTC. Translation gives CASSFDRGGLGYTF.

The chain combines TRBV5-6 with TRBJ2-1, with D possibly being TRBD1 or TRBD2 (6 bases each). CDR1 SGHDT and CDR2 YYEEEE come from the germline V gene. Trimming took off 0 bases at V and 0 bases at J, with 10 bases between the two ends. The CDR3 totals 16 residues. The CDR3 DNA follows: TGTGCCAGCAGCTTGGAAGGGGGGAGCTCCTACAATGAGCAGTTCTTC. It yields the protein CASSLEGGSSYNEQFF.

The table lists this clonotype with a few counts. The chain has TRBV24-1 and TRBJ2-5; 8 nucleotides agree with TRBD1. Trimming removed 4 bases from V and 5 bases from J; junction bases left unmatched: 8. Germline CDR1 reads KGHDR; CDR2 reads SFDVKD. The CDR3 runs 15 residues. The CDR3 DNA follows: TGTGCCACCAGTGACCCTTCAGGGGGCGCGGAGACCCAGTACTTC. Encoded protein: CATSDPSGGAETQYF.

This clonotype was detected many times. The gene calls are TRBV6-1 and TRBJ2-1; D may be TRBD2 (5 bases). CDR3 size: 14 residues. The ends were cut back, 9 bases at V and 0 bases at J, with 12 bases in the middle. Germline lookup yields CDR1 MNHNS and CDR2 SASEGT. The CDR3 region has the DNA TGTGCCAGTCTGTCCGGGGACTCCTACAATGAGCAGTTCTTC. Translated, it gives CASLSGDSYNEQFF.

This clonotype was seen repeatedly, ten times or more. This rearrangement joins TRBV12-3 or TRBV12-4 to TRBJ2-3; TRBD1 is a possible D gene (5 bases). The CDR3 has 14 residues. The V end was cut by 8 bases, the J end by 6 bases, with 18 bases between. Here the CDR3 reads CASGAGSSRDTQYF. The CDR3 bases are TGTGCCAGCGGGGCCGGGTCTAGTAGGGATACGCAGTATTTT.

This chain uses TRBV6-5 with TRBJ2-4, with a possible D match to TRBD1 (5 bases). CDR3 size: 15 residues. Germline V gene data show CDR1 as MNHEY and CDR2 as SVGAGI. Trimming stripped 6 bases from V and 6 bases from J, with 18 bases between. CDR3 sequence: CASSPSGATGNIQYF. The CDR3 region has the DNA TGTGCCAGCAGCCCCTCTGGGGCCACGGGAAACATTCAGTACTTC.

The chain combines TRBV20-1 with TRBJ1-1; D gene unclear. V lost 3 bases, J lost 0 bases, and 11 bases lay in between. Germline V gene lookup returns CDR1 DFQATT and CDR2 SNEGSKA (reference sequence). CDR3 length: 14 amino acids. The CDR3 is CSASRAEVNTEAFF. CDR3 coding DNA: TGCAGTGCTAGTCGGGCGGAGGTGAACACTGAAGCTTTCTTT.

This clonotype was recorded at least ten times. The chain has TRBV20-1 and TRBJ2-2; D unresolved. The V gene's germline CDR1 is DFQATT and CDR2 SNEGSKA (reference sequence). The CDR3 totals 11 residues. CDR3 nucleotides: TGCAGCGCCAGAGAGGCCGGGGAGCTGTTTTTT. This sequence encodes CSAREAGELFF.